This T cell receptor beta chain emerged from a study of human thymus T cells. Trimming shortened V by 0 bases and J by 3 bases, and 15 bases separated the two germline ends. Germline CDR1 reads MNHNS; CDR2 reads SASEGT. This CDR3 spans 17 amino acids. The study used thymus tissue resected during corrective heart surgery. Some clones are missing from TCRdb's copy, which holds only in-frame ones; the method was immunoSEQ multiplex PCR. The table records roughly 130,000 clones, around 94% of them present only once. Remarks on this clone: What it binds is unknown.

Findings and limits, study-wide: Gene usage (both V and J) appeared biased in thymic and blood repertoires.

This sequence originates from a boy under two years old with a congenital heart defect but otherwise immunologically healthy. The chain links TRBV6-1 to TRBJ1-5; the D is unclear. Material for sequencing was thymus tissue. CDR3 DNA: TGTGCCAGCAGTGAAGCTAACCCCGCGCCTCACAATCAGCCCCAGCATTTT. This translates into CASSEANPAPHNQPQHF.